Below, 12 T cell receptor beta chains from the same sample are listed, as sequenced in a study of T cell responses to AZD1222 COVID-19 vaccine. TCRdb keeps only in-frame clones here, not all; method: immunoSEQ multiplex PCR. This sample has about 180,000 clones, with 88% found just once. The source material was peripheral blood, sampled 28 days after the second AZD1222 dose. The receptors shown here come from an adult who received the AZD1222 COVID-19 vaccine.

The V and J genes are TRBV12-3 or TRBV12-4 and TRBJ1-1, with D unclear. CDR3 length: 13 residues. V lost 5 bases and J 1 base, leaving 8 bases between the germline ends. CDR3 amino acids: CASSSQENTEAFF. The CDR3 bases are TGTGCCAGCAGTAGCCAGGAGAACACTGAAGCTTTCTTT.

Regarding this clone: The sample contains more than one DNA sequence encoding this CDR3. V gene TRBV3-1 (or the pseudogene TRBV3-2) combines with J gene TRBJ2-2; D unresolved. V was clipped by 3 bases and J by 2 bases, with 4 bases between them. CDR1 and CDR2 from the germline V gene are LGHDT and YNNKEL (reference sequence). The CDR3 runs 13 residues. In DNA form, the CDR3 reads TGTGCCAGCAGCCAGGGTAACACCGGGGAGCTGTTTTTT. The encoded protein is CASSQGNTGELFF.

The genes are TRBV5-1 and TRBJ2-5; D possibly corresponds to TRBD2 (5 bases). There are 15 residues in the CDR3. CDR1 SGHRS and CDR2 YFSETQ come from the germline V gene. V shed 2 bases and J shed 1 base, with 12 bases lying between them. CDR3 sequence: CASSLSRAPQETQYF. The CDR3 DNA follows: TGCGCCAGCAGCTTATCGAGGGCTCCCCAAGAGACCCAGTACTTC.

The chain joins TRBV6-5 to TRBJ1-3; no clear D gene. V was pared by 6 bases and J by 7 bases, with 10 bases between. The CDR3 runs to 12 residues. Germline V lookup: CDR1 MNHEY, CDR2 SVGAGI. This chain's CDR3 is CASSGQANTIYF. The CDR3, as DNA: TGTGCCAGCAGCGGTCAGGCGAACACCATATATTTT.

This rearrangement joins TRBV5-1 to TRBJ2-3; no firm D call. Germline V lookup: CDR1 SGHRS, CDR2 YFSETQ. The CDR3 is made up of 13 amino acids. Trimming shortened V by 4 bases and J by 5 bases, and 11 bases separated the two germline ends. This CDR3 reads CASSTTVLDTQYF. For the CDR3, the DNA is TGCGCCAGCAGCACGACGGTTTTAGATACGCAGTATTTT. Complete variable domain (other parts from reference TRBV5-1 and TRBJ2-3): KAGVTQTPRYLIKTRGQQVTLSCSPISGHRSVSWYQQTPGQGLQFLFEYFSETQRNKGNFPGRFSGRQFSNSRSEMNVSTLELGDSALYLCASSTTVLDTQYFGPGTRLTVL.

Details on this clone: Other DNA variants within this sample encode the same CDR3. V usage is TRBV10-3 and J usage is TRBJ2-3; 11 bases are a match to TRBD2. Germline V lookup: CDR1 ENHRY, CDR2 SYGVKD. The CDR3 is 15 amino acids. V trimming: 6 bases; J trimming: 0 bases; junction bases outside the gene matches: 2. The CDR3 coding sequence is TGTGCCATCAGGGGGACTAGCGGTAGCACAGATACGCAGTATTTT. This codes for CAIRGTSGSTDTQYF.

J is TRBJ2-7 and V is TRBV28; D unresolved. Germline CDR1 and CDR2: MDHEN and SYDVKM. The CDR3 extends over 13 amino acids. Trimming removed 6 bases from V and 4 bases from J, with 13 bases in between. The CDR3 sequence is CASRGQAAYEQYF. In DNA, the CDR3 is TGTGCCAGCAGGGGCCAGGCAGCTTACGAGCAGTACTTC.

The genes are TRBV4-3 and TRBJ2-7; weak D call: TRBD1 (5 bases). V lost 0 bases, J lost 2 bases, and 8 bases lay in between. Germline V gene data show CDR1 as LGHNA and CDR2 as YSLEER. CDR3 length: 14 residues. CDR3: CASSQDTGPYEQYF. The CDR3 DNA reads TGCGCCAGCAGCCAAGATACAGGCCCCTACGAGCAGTACTTC.

The CDR3 sequence: CASILRTSSYNEQFF. The CDR3 DNA reads as TGTGCCAGCATTCTTAGGACGAGCTCCTACAATGAGCAGTTCTTC. This chain links TRBV28 with TRBJ2-1; no clear D gene. The ends were cut back, 7 bases at V and 0 bases at J, with 13 bases in the middle. The CDR3 is made up of 15 amino acids. Germline V gene lookup returns CDR1 MDHEN and CDR2 SYDVKM.

This clone appeared a single time. V gene TRBV25-1 combines with J gene TRBJ1-3; tentatively, D is TRBD1 (5 bases). The CDR3 is made up of 16 amino acids. With 4 bases removed from V and 0 bases from J, the gap between germline ends came to 13 bases. Germline values: CDR1 MGHDK, CDR2 SYGVNS. The CDR3 loop reads CASSGQGTDSGNTIYF. In DNA, the CDR3 is TGTGCCAGCAGTGGCCAGGGTACGGACTCTGGAAACACCATATATTTT.

This chain connects TRBV28 to TRBJ2-3; TRBD2 matches 8 bases. Trimming at V came to 4 bases and at J to 5 bases, leaving 2 bases not matched to a gene. CDR1 MDHEN and CDR2 SYDVKM come from the germline V gene. This CDR3 contains 13 residues. The chain's CDR3 is CASSSRGVDTQYF. The CDR3 DNA follows: TGTGCCAGCAGTTCGCGGGGGGTAGATACGCAGTATTTT.

There are a few counts of this clone. The V and J genes are TRBV30 and TRBJ1-2; TRBD1 matches at 9 bases. This CDR3 has 14 amino acids. The V gene end was trimmed by 2 bases and the J gene end by 4 bases; junction bases not matched to a gene: 5. Germline V gene lookup returns CDR1 GTSNPN and CDR2 SVGIG (reference sequence). The CDR3 coding sequence is TGTGCCTGGAGTCATATACAGGGGGCCTATGGCTACACCTTC. It is translated as CAWSHIQGAYGYTF.